This T cell receptor beta chain was documented in a study of cytomegalovirus exposure and HLA in healthy donors. PCR involved 60 Vbeta and 13 Jbeta primers. Libraries were prepared by immunoSEQ multiplex PCR; TCRdb keeps only in-frame clonotypes and omits some of them. The sample has some 100,000 clones; 79% are singletons. Points from the study as a whole: Donors were assumed by presence/absence analyses to have roughly uniform sequencing depth. Most of the TCR beta V segments (in an earlier analysis) were productive either about 90% or about 30% of the time. Later analysis revealed greater clonal expansion in HLA-associated TCR beta chains than in equally common others.

As regards this clone: Antigen specificity is unknown.

The donors were healthy bone marrow donors. The ends were cut back, 0 bases at V and 8 bases at J, with 15 bases in the middle. The V gene's germline CDR1 is GTSNPN and CDR2 SVGIG (reference sequence). This CDR3 is 14 amino acids long. This chain joins TRBV30 and TRBJ2-3; D is possibly TRBD2 (5 bases). The sequenced material came from PBMCs. The sequence came from a female donor in good health and CMV-seropositive. This CDR3 reads CAWSVSGITGTQYF. The DNA for the CDR3 is TGTGCCTGGAGTGTATCGGGGATCACTGGTACGCAGTATTTT.